The 2 T cell receptor beta chains below come from one sample, sequenced in a study of Ad26.COV2.S vaccination and SARS-CoV-2 variants. Documented treatment: roughly 20 received Ad26.COV2.S at low or high dose, single or two shots; roughly five received placebo; per-sample allocation not given. Day 63 following the first vaccine or placebo injection was when the samples were taken. Libraries were prepared by immunoSEQ multiplex PCR; TCRdb keeps only in-frame clonotypes and omits some of them. The table shows about 460,000 clones, with approximately 90% occurring only once. The specimen was peripheral blood, collected in a trial of Ad26.COV2.S vaccine versus placebo. These receptors came from a person between 18 and 65 years old who received the Ad26.COV2.S COVID-19 vaccine or a placebo.

This chain uses TRBV10-3 with TRBJ1-2; 9 bases are a match to TRBD1. The CDR3 length is 15 residues. Trimming took 6 bases from V and 6 from J; bases not matched to a gene: 11. Germline V CDR1 and CDR2: ENHRY, SYGVKD. The CDR3 loop is CAIRPTGGDVHGYTF. Written as DNA, the CDR3 is TGTGCCATCAGGCCGACAGGGGGTGACGTCCATGGCTACACCTTC.

This chain links TRBV5-1 with TRBJ2-5, with TRBD1 matching over 9 bases. V lost 3 bases to trimming and J lost 5 bases; unmatched junction nucleotides: 8. The V gene's germline CDR1 is SGHRS and CDR2 YFSETQ. The CDR3 extends over 15 amino acids. DNA for the CDR3: TGCGCCAGCAGCTGGACAGGGGATTTCGGGGAGACCCAGTACTTC. Amino acids: CASSWTGDFGETQYF.